The clone carrying this T cell receptor beta chain was recorded at least ten times. Its antigen is not identified. The authors sequenced patients whose flow cytometry had shown CD8+CD57+ cell expansion. Each patient had severe acquired aplastic anemia. The blood sampling took place in patients who had so far received no therapy. The sample belongs to a study of CD8+CD57+ T cells in acquired aplastic anemia. Study results and limitations: Patients and controls had in common 25 to 30 CD8+ CDR3 sequences.

Profiling of TCR beta VDJ combinations and CDR3 sequences used genomic DNA as template. One entry per CDR3 protein, called by TCRdb with MiXCR from the reads. Among some 160,000 distinct CDR3 sequences, roughly 48% were seen once, and the ten largest hold under 35%. The TCR comes from a human donor with aplastic anemia. Sequences were obtained from sorted CD4+, CD8+, or CD8+CD57+ T cells (not recorded which) from PBMCs.

CDR3 in amino acids: CSARVWSDLATNEKLFF. The CDR3 DNA sequence: TGCAGTGCTAGAGTATGGTCAGACCTAGCAACTAATGAAAAACTGTTTTTT. The V and J genes are TRBV20-1 and TRBJ1-4; the D is unclear. Trimming pared 1 base from V and 0 bases from J, leaving 15 bases between. The CDR3 covers 17 residues. Germline V gene data show CDR1 as DFQATT and CDR2 as SNEGSKA (reference sequence).